This T cell receptor (beta chain) derives from a study of blood T cell repertoires in COVID-19. Clones were read by immunoSEQ multiplex PCR, and TCRdb kept only the in-frame ones, dropping some. The profile covers about 260,000 clones, with around 80% appearing a single time and under 4.5% taken by the ten largest. V dropped 10 bases and J dropped 5 bases, with 17 bases sitting between them. The CDR3 has 13 amino acids. The germline V gene encodes CDR1 SEHNR and CDR2 FQNEAQ (reference sequence). The sequence was obtained from a man aged 30 to 39 with acute COVID-19. This chain links TRBV7-9 with TRBJ2-5; possibly TRBD1 for D (5 bases). The sample was PBMCs or T cells enriched from blood (not recorded which). As DNA, the CDR3 is TGTGCCACTCGCAAGGGGCCGGAGGAGACCCAGTACTTC. Translated: CATRKGPEETQYF.